The clone carrying this T cell receptor beta chain was counted only a few times. These data originate in a study of blood T cells in healthy people across ages. Combining a sample-barcoded 5' primer with a J-beta primer mix, a second PCR ran for about 6 to 11 cycles. TCRdb ran MiXCR on the 5' RACE reads and lists one entry per CDR3 protein. The sample lists around 1,000,000 distinct CDR3 sequences, about 25% occurring once. The CDR3 has 13 amino acids. Germline V gives CDR1 DFQATT, CDR2 SNEGSKA (reference sequence). V was clipped by 1 base and J by 2 bases, with 9 bases between them. The data also belong to a second study, concerning T cells of mothers and their children.

Sequenced: blood. The gene calls are TRBV20-1 and TRBJ2-7; possibly TRBD1 for D (6 bases). The receptor's source is a girl aged 2 to 9 in good health. This CDR3 is CSARAGETYEQYF. As DNA, the CDR3 is TGCAGTGCTAGAGCAGGGGAAACCTACGAGCAGTACTTC.